A selection of T cell receptor beta chains follows, all from one sample in a study of cytomegalovirus exposure and HLA in healthy donors. The table came from immunoSEQ multiplex PCR; TCRdb's copy has only in-frame clones and leaves some out. The sample holds roughly 100,000 clones, around 80% seen once. The sequencing input was PBMCs. The receptors were sampled from a woman aged 55-70 years in good health and CMV-seronegative. CDR3s include the opening cysteine and the closing phenylalanine or tryptophan. D genes are given only for firm matches.

CDR3: CASSEERSQRRNSPLHF
J: TRBJ1-6
D: .
V: TRBV6-1

CDR3: CASSQEFQENTEAFF
J: TRBJ1-1
D: .
V: TRBV14

CDR3: CASSLRGRPHEQYF
J: TRBJ2-7
D: .
V: TRBV27

CDR3: CASSEKGGHEKLFF
J: TRBJ1-4
D: TRBD1
V: TRBV10-2

CDR3: CASSLVGTGLYNEQFF
J: TRBJ2-1
D: TRBD1
V: TRBV7-9

CDR3: CASSEITLAGSQETQYF
J: TRBJ2-5
D: TRBD2
V: TRBV25-1

CDR3: CATSRASGFTQQYF
J: TRBJ2-7
D: .
V: TRBV27

CDR3: CASSLIGGTKNIQYF
J: TRBJ2-4
D: TRBD2
V: TRBV5-1

CDR3: CASSGRPTSSYNEQFF
J: TRBJ2-1
D: .
V: TRBV9

CDR3: CASSYGTNYEQYF
J: TRBJ2-7
D: .
V: TRBV6-5

CDR3: CASSVTQFYGYAF
J: TRBJ1-2
D: .
V: TRBV9

CDR3: CASSYITGELFF
J: TRBJ2-2
D: .
V: TRBV5-1

CDR3: CASSVDRNTEAFF
J: TRBJ1-1
D: .
V: TRBV7-2

CDR3: CASSILAGALDGGEQYF
J: TRBJ2-7
D: TRBD2
V: TRBV11-2

CDR3: CASSPRMNTEAFF
J: TRBJ1-1
D: .
V: TRBV7-9

CDR3: CASSPGQGREKLFF
J: TRBJ1-4
D: TRBD1
V: TRBV5-4

CDR3: CASTLDRNTEAFF
J: TRBJ1-1
D: .
V: TRBV5-1